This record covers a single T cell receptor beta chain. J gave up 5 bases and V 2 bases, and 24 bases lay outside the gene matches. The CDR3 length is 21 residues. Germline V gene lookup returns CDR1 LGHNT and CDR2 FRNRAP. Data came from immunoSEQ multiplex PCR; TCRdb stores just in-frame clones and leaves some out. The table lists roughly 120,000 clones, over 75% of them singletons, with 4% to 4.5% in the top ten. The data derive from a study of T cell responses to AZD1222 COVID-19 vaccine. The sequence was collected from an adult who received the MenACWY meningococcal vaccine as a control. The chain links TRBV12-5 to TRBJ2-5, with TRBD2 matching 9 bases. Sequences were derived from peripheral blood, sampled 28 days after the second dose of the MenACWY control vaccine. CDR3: CASGLYDHVAGEVQFMETQYF. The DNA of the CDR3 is TGTGCTAGTGGTTTGTATGACCATGTAGCGGGAGAAGTTCAGTTCATGGAGACCCAGTACTTC.